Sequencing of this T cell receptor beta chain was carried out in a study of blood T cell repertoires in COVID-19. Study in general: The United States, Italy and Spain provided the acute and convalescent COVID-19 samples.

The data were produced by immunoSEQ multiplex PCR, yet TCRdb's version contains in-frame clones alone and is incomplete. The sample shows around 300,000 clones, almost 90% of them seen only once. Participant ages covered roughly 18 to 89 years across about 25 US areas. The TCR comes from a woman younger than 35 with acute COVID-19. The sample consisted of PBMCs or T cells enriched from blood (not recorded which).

The CDR3 sequence is CASTQWGAGDTEAFF. In DNA, the CDR3 is TGTGCCAGCACCCAGTGGGGCGCTGGGGACACTGAAGCTTTCTTT. This sequence joins TRBV7-9 and TRBJ1-1, with TRBD1 as a possible D gene (5 bases). Germline V gene sequence: CDR1 SEHNR, CDR2 FQNEAQ (reference sequence). Between the trimmed V and J ends, which lost 7 bases and 3 bases, there was a span of 18 bases. The length of the CDR3 is 15 residues.